The 9 T cell receptor beta chains reported below all come from one sample, sequenced in a study of graft-versus-host responses after intestinal transplantation. Antigens of these TCRs are unknown. The assay was immunoSEQ multiplex PCR, and TCRdb's table has in-frame clones only and misses some. The table has roughly 120,000 clones, roughly 91% seen once. This material consisted of unstimulated CD4+ T cells sorted from spleen or lymph node cells, taken before intestinal transplant. The source is a human donor who received an intestinal transplant.

The J gene is TRBJ2-1, the V gene TRBV27, with a possible D match to TRBD2 (6 bases). Germline V gives CDR1 MNHEY, CDR2 SMNVEV (reference sequence). The V end lost 5 bases, the J end lost 4 bases, and 18 bases lay between the germline ends. CDR3 length: 16 amino acids. The chain's CDR3 is CASSPEGTLLYNEQFF. DNA of the CDR3: TGTGCCAGCAGTCCGGAGGGGACTCTCCTATACAATGAGCAGTTCTTC.

This chain connects TRBV5-1 to TRBJ2-1, with TRBD2 matching over 7 bases. Germline CDR1 is SGHRS and CDR2 is YFSETQ. This CDR3 has 15 amino acids. Germline trimming cut 0 bases from V and 1 base from J; bases unmatched to any gene: 1. The CDR3 is CASSLDGGSYNEQFF. The CDR3 nucleotides read TGCGCCAGCAGCTTGGACGGGGGGTCCTACAATGAGCAGTTCTTC. Full variable domain (remainder filled in from reference TRBV5-1 and TRBJ2-1): KAGVTQTPRYLIKTRGQQVTLSCSPISGHRSVSWYQQTPGQGLQFLFEYFSETQRNKGNFPGRFSGRQFSNSRSEMNVSTLELGDSALYLCASSLDGGSYNEQFFGPGTRLTVL.

The chain has TRBV11-2 and TRBJ2-3, with D hard to call. Germline assignment: CDR1 SGHAT and CDR2 FQNNGV. The length of the CDR3 is 12 residues. Trimming shortened V by 4 bases and J by 5 bases, and 7 bases separated the two germline ends. For the CDR3, the DNA is TGTGCCAGCAGCTCAAGTGGAGATACGCAGTATTTT. This sequence encodes CASSSSGDTQYF.

This chain joins TRBV5-4 and TRBJ1-1, with D hard to call. This CDR3 has 13 amino acids. Trimming left V 2 bases short and J 6 bases short, with 11 bases between. Germline assignment: CDR1 SGHNT and CDR2 YYREEE (reference sequence). CDR3 amino acids: CASSFPRLPEAFF. The CDR3 DNA reads as TGTGCCAGCAGCTTTCCTCGTCTCCCTGAAGCTTTCTTT.

CDR3: CSVEPQGNTEAFF. The CDR3 DNA reads as TGCAGCGTTGAGCCACAGGGTAACACTGAAGCTTTCTTT. The V gene is TRBV29-1, the J gene TRBJ1-1; weak D call: TRBD1 (6 bases). CDR3 size: 13 residues. V lost 3 bases and J 2 bases, leaving 10 bases between the germline ends. CDR1 is SQVTM, CDR2 ANQGSEA, per germline. The full variable domain, rest sourced from reference TRBV29-1 and TRBJ1-1, is SAVISQKPSRDICQRGTSLTIQCQVDSQVTMMFWYRQQPGQSLTLIATANQGSEATYESGFVIDKFPISRPNLTFSTLTVSNMSPEDSSIYLCSVEPQGNTEAFFGQGTRLTVV.

This chain connects TRBV4-2 to TRBJ1-2, with D hard to call. Trimming took 0 bases from V and 4 from J, leaving 12 bases between them. The CDR3 has 15 amino acids. Germline CDR1 and CDR2: LGHNA and YNFKEQ. CDR3 sequence reads: CASSQEMTSLYGYTF. CDR3 nucleotides: TGTGCCAGCAGCCAAGAGATGACAAGCCTCTATGGCTACACCTTC.

This chain connects TRBV19 to TRBJ1-2; a possible D gene is TRBD1 (5 bases). The CDR3 extends over 13 amino acids. The germline CDR1 and CDR2 sequences are LNHDA and SQIVND (reference sequence). Trimming took 3 bases from V and 4 from J, leaving 9 bases between them. The CDR3: CASSIGGTYGYTF. The CDR3 nucleotides read TGTGCCAGTAGTATTGGCGGGACCTATGGCTACACCTTC. Using reference TRBV19 and TRBJ1-2 for the parts outside the CDR3, the full variable domain is DGGITQSPKYLFRKEGQNVTLSCEQNLNHDAMYWYRQDPGQGLRLIYYSQIVNDFQKGDIAEGYSVSREKKESFPLTVTSAQKNPTAFYLCASSIGGTYGYTFGSGTRLTVV.

The chain has TRBV27 and TRBJ2-2, with 8 bases matching TRBD2. Losses at the gene ends were 6 bases for V and 0 bases for J; bases not matched to a gene: 6. This CDR3 has 16 amino acids. The V gene's germline CDR1 is MNHEY and CDR2 SMNVEV (reference sequence). CDR3 nucleotide sequence: TGTGCCAGCAGAAGTAGCGGGATTGCGAACACCGGGGAGCTGTTTTTT. Its translation: CASRSSGIANTGELFF.

The chain employs TRBV9 and TRBJ2-1, with 9 bases aligning to TRBD1. The V gene's germline CDR1 is SGDLS and CDR2 YYNGEE. The CDR3 runs 17 residues. J was trimmed by 1 base and V by 3 bases; bases with no gene match: 8. The CDR3 protein is CASSGGDRVVSYNEQFF. CDR3 bases: TGTGCCAGCAGCGGGGGGGACAGGGTGGTTTCCTACAATGAGCAGTTCTTC.